The present T cell receptor beta chain was sequenced within a study of blood T cell repertoires in COVID-19. Looking at the study overall: Collection of acute and convalescent COVID-19 samples took place in the United States, Italy and Spain. T cells, B-cell-depleted T cells, or PBMCs supplied cDNA or gDNA.

In the study's own analysis: Researchers report that nucleated cell counts were estimated from reference gene primer amplification. Clones were sequenced by immunoSEQ multiplex PCR, and TCRdb holds only the in-frame ones, with some missing. Clonal size and the V and J genes are those of that table, whereas D and trimming came from the DNA. This table has over 150,000 clones, around 85% appearing once. CDR3 length equals 15 residues. Germline CDR1 is SEHNR and CDR2 is FQNEAQ (reference sequence). Germline trimming cut 4 bases from V and 2 bases from J; bases unmatched to any gene: 5. Sequenced input: peripheral blood. This receptor was identified in an older woman with acute or convalescent COVID-19. The J gene is TRBJ2-1, the V gene TRBV7-9; 7 nucleotides align to TRBD1. The CDR3 reads CASSSPGGAYNEQFF. Here the CDR3 DNA reads TGTGCCAGCAGCTCTCCAGGGGGAGCCTACAATGAGCAGTTCTTC.